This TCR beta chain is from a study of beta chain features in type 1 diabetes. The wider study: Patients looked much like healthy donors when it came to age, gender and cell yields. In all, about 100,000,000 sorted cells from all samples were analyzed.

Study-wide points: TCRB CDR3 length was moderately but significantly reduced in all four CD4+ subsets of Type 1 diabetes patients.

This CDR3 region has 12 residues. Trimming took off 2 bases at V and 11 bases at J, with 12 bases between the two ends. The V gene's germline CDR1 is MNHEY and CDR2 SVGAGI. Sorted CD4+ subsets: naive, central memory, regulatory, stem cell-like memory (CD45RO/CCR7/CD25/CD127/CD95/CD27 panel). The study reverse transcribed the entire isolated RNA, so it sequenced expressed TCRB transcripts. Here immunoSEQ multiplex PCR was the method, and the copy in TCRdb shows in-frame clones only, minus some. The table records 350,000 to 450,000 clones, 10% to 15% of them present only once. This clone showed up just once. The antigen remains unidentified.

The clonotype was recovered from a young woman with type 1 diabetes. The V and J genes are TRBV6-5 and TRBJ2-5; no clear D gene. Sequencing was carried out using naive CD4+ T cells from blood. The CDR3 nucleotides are TGTGCCAGCAGTTACGAAAGAGGAGAGCAGTACTTC. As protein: CASSYERGEQYF.